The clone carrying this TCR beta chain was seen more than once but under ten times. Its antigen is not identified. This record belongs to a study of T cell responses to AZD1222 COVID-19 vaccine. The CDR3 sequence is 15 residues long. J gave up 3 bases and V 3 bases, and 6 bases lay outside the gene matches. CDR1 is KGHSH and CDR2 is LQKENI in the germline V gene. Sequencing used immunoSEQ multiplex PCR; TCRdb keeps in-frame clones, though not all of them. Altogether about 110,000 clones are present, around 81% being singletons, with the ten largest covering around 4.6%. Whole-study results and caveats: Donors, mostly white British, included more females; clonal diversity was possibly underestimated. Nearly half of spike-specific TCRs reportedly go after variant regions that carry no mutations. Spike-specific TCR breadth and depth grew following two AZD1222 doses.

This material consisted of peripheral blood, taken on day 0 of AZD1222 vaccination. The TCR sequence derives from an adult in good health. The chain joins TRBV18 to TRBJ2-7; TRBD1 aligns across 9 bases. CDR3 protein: CASSPTRDRDYEQYF. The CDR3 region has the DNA TGTGCCAGCTCACCGACTAGGGACAGGGACTACGAGCAGTACTTC.